This T cell receptor (beta chain) was recovered during a study of T cell repertoires in cytomegalovirus infection. About the study: Both a matching HLA type and CMV infection were indicated by public TCR beta signatures.

TCRdb ran MiXCR on the reads and lists one entry per CDR3 protein. The data show 830,000 or so distinct CDR3 sequences, around a third seen once. V was shortened by 1 base and J by 4 bases, with 13 bases between the two germline ends. The CDR3 consists of 15 residues. CDR1 and CDR2 from the germline V gene are MNHNS and SASEGT. Points on this clonotype: Its matching antigen is unknown.

The source material was cultured CD8+ T cells from PBMCs, sampled from culture after CMV antigen stimulation. This chain connects TRBV6-1 to TRBJ2-5, with a tentative D call TRBD2 (6 bases). This receptor was obtained from a human donor in good health (CMV status not recorded). Some clones in this sample may be carry-over from other donors' samples. The CDR3 loop is CASSEGWRGRETQYF. The CDR3 region has the DNA TGTGCCAGCAGTGAAGGTTGGCGGGGCAGAGAGACCCAGTACTTC.